The 24 T cell receptor beta chains below were found in one sample sequenced in a study of cytomegalovirus exposure and HLA in healthy donors. PCR primers comprised 60 Vbeta and 13 Jbeta primers. Clones were sequenced by immunoSEQ multiplex PCR, and TCRdb holds only the in-frame ones, with some missing. This sample has approximately 280,000 clones, with roughly 89% found just once. The sequenced sample was PBMCs. All receptors come from a young woman in good health and CMV-seronegative.

The J gene is TRBJ2-2, the V gene TRBV2; tentatively, D is TRBD1 (5 bases). Deletions cut 6 bases from V and 1 base from J, with 6 bases between. CDR1 SNHLY and CDR2 FYNNEI come from the germline V gene. This CDR3 is built from 13 residues. CDR3 amino acids: CASSRVNTGELFF. The CDR3 DNA reads as TGTGCCAGCAGCAGGGTGAACACCGGGGAGCTGTTTTTT.

J is TRBJ2-2 and V is TRBV5-6, with D tentatively TRBD1 (5 bases). This CDR3 has 16 residues. Trimming took 2 bases from V and 8 from J, leaving 19 bases between them. Germline V lookup: CDR1 SGHDT, CDR2 YYEEEE. CDR3: CASSLTRQPFGGELFF. CDR3 DNA sequence: TGTGCCAGCAGCTTAACAAGACAGCCCTTCGGGGGGGAGCTGTTTTTT.

This rearrangement joins TRBV10-3 to TRBJ1-1; 9 bases align to TRBD1. Trimming removed 6 bases from V and 3 bases from J; junction bases left unmatched: 5. This CDR3 is 14 amino acids long. Germline loops: CDR1 ENHRY, CDR2 SYGVKD. The CDR3 protein is CAIRNDRGDTEAFF. CDR3 bases: TGTGCCATCAGAAACGACAGGGGGGACACTGAAGCTTTCTTT.

This chain connects TRBV5-1 to TRBJ2-3, with 7 bases aligning to TRBD2. Germline trimming cut 5 bases from V and 5 bases from J; bases unmatched to any gene: 17. Germline CDR1 reads SGHRS; CDR2 reads YFSETQ. The CDR3 runs 17 residues. The CDR3 region is CASSTEASGGVGDTQYF. The CDR3 region has the DNA TGCGCCAGCAGTACGGAGGCTAGCGGCGGGGTGGGAGATACGCAGTATTTT.

This clone was recorded a few times. This chain links TRBV7-9 with TRBJ1-2; 10 bases align to TRBD1. Trimming took 5 bases from V and 5 from J; bases not matched to a gene: 5. Germline V gene sequence: CDR1 SEHNR, CDR2 FQNEAQ (reference sequence). The CDR3 is 14 amino acids. Here the CDR3 reads CASSGEDRGYGYTF. DNA for the CDR3: TGTGCCAGCAGCGGAGAGGACAGGGGGTATGGCTACACCTTC.

Worth noting for this clone: At one boundary the junction diverges from the germline segment, which might be a read error. The genes are TRBV2 and TRBJ2-1; TRBD2 agrees at 10 bases. This CDR3 comprises 15 residues. Looked up from germline, CDR1 is SNHLY and CDR2 is FYNNEI. CDR3 nucleotides: TGTGCCAGCAGTCAAGCGGGGGGGGGCAGCTATGAGCAGTTCTTC. Translation gives CASSQAGGGSYEQFF.

The genes are TRBV9 and TRBJ1-3; D might be TRBD1 (6 bases). Germline-derived CDR1 and CDR2 are SGDLS and YYNGEE. The CDR3 length is 20 residues. Trimming stripped 4 bases from V and 0 bases from J, with 26 bases between. The CDR3 DNA reads as TGTGCCAGCAGCCCCCGACCCGACGACAGGATCAAGGACTCTGGAAACACCATATATTTT. Translating gives CASSPRPDDRIKDSGNTIYF. Drawing the rest from reference TRBV9 and TRBJ1-3, the complete variable domain is DSGVTQTPKHLITATGQRVTLRCSPRSGDLSVYWYQQSLDQGLQFLIQYYNGEERAKGNILERFSAQQFPDLHSELNLSSLELGDSALYFCASSPRPDDRIKDSGNTIYFGEGSWLTVV.

The chain links TRBV30 to TRBJ2-2, with 10 bases aligning to TRBD1. J was trimmed by 5 bases and V by 4 bases; bases with no gene match: 7. Per germline, CDR1 GTSNPN and CDR2 SVGIG (reference sequence). The CDR3 runs to 15 residues. The CDR3 spells CAWTAGQGWTGELFF. The CDR3 DNA reads as TGTGCCTGGACCGCGGGACAGGGGTGGACCGGGGAGCTGTTTTTT. The full variable domain, rest sourced from reference TRBV30 and TRBJ2-2, is SQTIHQWPATLVQPVGSPLSLECTVEGTSNPNLYWYRQAAGRGLQLLFYSVGIGQISSEVPQNLSASRPQDRQFILSSKKLLLSDSGFYLCAWTAGQGWTGELFFGEGSRLTVL.

The chain couples TRBV30 to TRBJ1-1; 8 bases match TRBD1. The ends lost 5 bases at V and 0 bases at J; junction bases unmatched: 2. This CDR3 contains 13 residues. Germline V gene sequence: CDR1 GTSNPN, CDR2 SVGIG (reference sequence). This chain's CDR3 is CAWDRGMNTEAFF. The CDR3 region has the DNA TGTGCCTGGGACAGGGGCATGAACACTGAAGCTTTCTTT.

The sample holds one count of this clone. V usage is TRBV2 and J usage is TRBJ1-1, with D maybe TRBD1 (5 bases). The germline gives CDR1 SNHLY, CDR2 FYNNEI. The CDR3 runs 15 residues. Trimming removed 6 bases at V and 3 bases at J, with 17 bases between. The CDR3 DNA reads TGTGCCAGCAGCGATCCTACAGTACAGGACACTGAAGCTTTCTTT. This sequence encodes CASSDPTVQDTEAFF.

This chain joins TRBV20-1 and TRBJ2-7, with D tentatively TRBD1 (6 bases). Trimming took off 7 bases at V and 4 bases at J, with 11 bases between the two ends. The CDR3 has 11 residues. CDR1 and CDR2 from the germline V gene are DFQATT and SNEGSKA (reference sequence). CDR3 DNA sequence: TGCAGTGTTGCCAGGGGTTACGAGCAGTACTTC. This codes for CSVARGYEQYF.

This chain connects TRBV4-1 to TRBJ2-3; weak D call: TRBD2 (6 bases). The CDR3 length is 17 residues. CDR1 and CDR2 (germline): MGHRA, YSYEKL. The V and J ends lost 2 bases and 2 bases respectively, with 17 bases between them. The CDR3 DNA reads as TGCGCCAGCAGCCAAACACCAGGGACTCTAACCACAGATACGCAGTATTTT. It codes for CASSQTPGTLTTDTQYF.

J is TRBJ2-5 and V is TRBV4-1, with TRBD1 matching 7 bases. The CDR3 length is 14 residues. Germline V gives CDR1 MGHRA, CDR2 YSYEKL. Trimming took 5 bases from V and 11 from J; bases not matched to a gene: 14. The CDR3 is CASSTLPLQGEQYF. DNA of the CDR3: TGCGCCAGCAGCACCCTACCCCTCCAGGGGGAGCAGTACTTC.

V and J are TRBV19 and TRBJ1-4; TRBD1 aligns across 9 bases. The V gene end was trimmed by 3 bases and the J gene end by 8 bases; junction bases not matched to a gene: 4. CDR3 length equals 14 residues. Germline V CDR1 and CDR2: LNHDA, SQIVND (reference sequence). The CDR3 DNA follows: TGTGCCAGTAGTATTTTACAGGGGGCGGAAAAACTGTTTTTT. Translation: CASSILQGAEKLFF.

The chain couples TRBV9 to TRBJ2-1, with 15 bases lining up with TRBD2. J gave up 10 bases and V 4 bases, and 9 bases lay outside the gene matches. The CDR3 length is 16 residues. CDR1 SGDLS and CDR2 YYNGEE come from the germline V gene. The DNA for the CDR3 is TGTGCCAGCAGCATAGAAGGACTAGCGGGGGGGAGGGAGCAGTTCTTC. It yields the protein CASSIEGLAGGREQFF.

The chain recombines TRBV2 with TRBJ1-1, with 9 bases fitting TRBD1. Germline V CDR1 and CDR2: SNHLY, FYNNEI. There are 16 residues in the CDR3. With V trimmed by 6 bases and J by 3 bases, 11 bases remained unmatched. The CDR3 DNA reads TGTGCCAGCAGGTCTATGACAGGGGGTGCGGACACTGAAGCTTTCTTT. Translation gives CASRSMTGGADTEAFF. The whole variable domain, filled in from reference TRBV2 and TRBJ1-1, reads EPEVTQTPSHQVTQMGQEVILRCVPISNHLYFYWYRQILGQKVEFLVSFYNNEISEKSEIFDDQFSVERPDGSNFTLKIRSTKLEDSAMYFCASRSMTGGADTEAFFGQGTRLTVV.

On this clone itself: Germline is not matched at one junction end, which may reflect a read error. The chain is built from TRBV7-9 and TRBJ1-2; D ambiguous. The CDR3 runs 12 residues. Germline V gene sequence: CDR1 SEHNR, CDR2 FQNEAQ (reference sequence). The CDR3 nucleotides are TGTTCCAGCAGCTCGACACCCTATGGCTACACCTTC. Encoded protein: CSSSSTPYGYTF.

Only one count was recorded for this clone. V gene TRBV7-6 combines with J gene TRBJ1-6; D is perhaps TRBD1 (5 bases). The V gene's germline CDR1 is SGHVS and CDR2 FNYEAQ. The CDR3 has 14 amino acids. Deletions cut 5 bases from V and 10 bases from J, with 15 bases between. The CDR3 is CASSLGGVGSPLHF. The CDR3 nucleotides are TGTGCCAGCAGCCTTGGAGGGGTAGGATCACCCCTCCACTTT. Supplemented by reference TRBV7-6 and TRBJ1-6, the full variable domain reads GAGVSQSPRYKVTKRGQDVALRCDPISGHVSLYWYRQALGQGPEFLTYFNYEAQQDKSGLPNDRFSAERPEGSISTLTIQRTEQRDSAMYRCASSLGGVGSPLHFGNGTRLTVT.

This chain uses TRBV10-3 with TRBJ2-7; 7 nucleotides line up with TRBD1. The V gene end was trimmed by 5 bases and the J gene end by 2 bases; junction bases not matched to a gene: 3. This CDR3 is built from 13 residues. Germline loops: CDR1 ENHRY, CDR2 SYGVKD. The CDR3 DNA sequence: TGTGCCATCAGTCGGGACAGCACCTACGAGCAGTACTTC. It codes for CAISRDSTYEQYF.

This clone was counted a single time. The rearrangement joins TRBV27 to TRBJ1-1, with D perhaps matching TRBD1 (6 bases). Germline-derived CDR1 and CDR2 are MNHEY and SMNVEV (reference sequence). This CDR3 region has 17 residues. The V gene lost 2 bases and the J gene lost 6 bases, with 22 bases spanning the gap. The CDR3 DNA is TGTGCCAGCAGTTTAAGGGGGACCATAGATGAAAGTCCTGAAGCTTTCTTT. Its protein product is CASSLRGTIDESPEAFF.

The chain recombines TRBV9 with TRBJ1-3; maybe TRBD1 (6 bases). Germline lookup yields CDR1 SGDLS and CDR2 YYNGEE. This CDR3 region has 15 residues. The V end was cut by 3 bases, the J end by 0 bases, with 10 bases between. The CDR3 DNA is TGTGCCAGCAGCGGTGGACAGCCCTCTGGAAACACCATATATTTT. Its protein product is CASSGGQPSGNTIYF.

The CDR3: CSVSTGTGRDAFF. In DNA, the CDR3 is TGCAGCGTTTCAACCGGGACAGGGAGAGACGCTTTCTTT. The chain employs TRBV29-1 and TRBJ1-1, with 9 positions matching TRBD1. Looked up from germline, CDR1 is SQVTM and CDR2 is ANQGSEA. V lost 5 bases to trimming and J lost 11 bases; unmatched junction nucleotides: 12. The CDR3 spans 13 residues. The full variable domain, in which reference TRBV29-1 and TRBJ1-1 provide the parts outside the CDR3, is SAVISQKPSRDICQRGTSLTIQCQVDSQVTMMFWYRQQPGQSLTLIATANQGSEATYESGFVIDKFPISRPNLTFSTLTVSNMSPEDSSIYLCSVSTGTGRDAFFGQGTRLTVV.

The gene calls are TRBV27 and TRBJ2-7; possible D gene TRBD2, 7 bases. This CDR3 contains 16 residues. V was pared by 0 bases and J by 2 bases, with 14 bases between. The germline CDR1 and CDR2 sequences are MNHEY and SMNVEV (reference sequence). CDR3 amino acids: CASSLSTEGGAYEQYF. Here the CDR3 DNA reads TGTGCCAGCAGTTTATCGACCGAGGGGGGGGCCTACGAGCAGTACTTC.

This chain links TRBV5-4 with TRBJ2-5; 8 positions agree with TRBD2. The V gene's germline CDR1 is SGHNT and CDR2 YYREEE (reference sequence). The V gene end was trimmed by 0 bases and the J gene end by 5 bases; junction bases not matched to a gene: 9. This CDR3 is 16 amino acids long. CDR3 region: CASSLASRGGTETQYF. The CDR3 nucleotides read TGTGCCAGCAGCTTGGCTTCACGGGGGGGTACGGAGACCCAGTACTTC.